Detailed here is one T cell receptor (beta chain). Its antigen has not been determined. Per-base quality was not reported, and no clone a single base away is much larger than it. The data were taken from a study of T cell changes during pregnancy in multiple sclerosis (dated by TCRdb to between 2017 and 2020). Regarding the research as a whole: In women with multiple sclerosis, the researchers looked at how the T cell repertoire shifted as pregnancy progressed.

The library relied on the immunoSEQ multiplex PCR assay. TCRdb limited this immuneACCESS table to in-frame rearrangements with V and J called. A share of clones is missing; checked studies link under half to unresolved V genes, and the rest is unexplained. The sample table shows 45,000 to 55,000 clones, and about nine tenths are seen once. Over 1.2% of the sample belongs to the ten largest clones. Cut back by 6 bases and 0 bases, the V and J ends lie 18 bases apart. The germline V gene supplies CDR1 MRHNA and CDR2 SNTAGT. The CDR3 runs 17 amino acids, cysteine and phenylalanine included. Of the read, only the CDR3 DNA is kept; its 51 bases are in frame from base 1.

The receptor was isolated from a female donor in good health, enrolled as a control in a pregnancy study. The sequenced sample was peripheral blood, obtained in the first trimester of pregnancy. The chain links TRBV6-4 with TRBJ2-4, with a weak D call of TRBD2 (6 bases match). The CDR3 sequence is CASSIRRGLSAKNIQYF. The DNA reads as follows: TGTGCCAGCAGCATCCGGCGGGGCCTATCAGCCAAAAACATTCAGTACTTC.